Listed below are T cell receptor beta chains from one sample, sequenced in a study of long-term antiretroviral therapy in people with HIV. Only in-frame clones appear in the TCRdb table, and some are missing; sequencing was by immunoSEQ multiplex PCR. Here the sample spans tens of thousands of clones, around 80% being singletons. The sample here was unsorted PBMCs, taken 0.2 years after starting antiretroviral therapy. The source of these receptors is a woman aged 25-40 years with HIV. CDR3s include the opening cysteine and the closing phenylalanine or tryptophan. The D gene is left open where the match is weak.

J,V,D,CDR3
TRBJ1-4,TRBV4-1,NA,CASSQVPGRGTNEKLFF
TRBJ2-7,TRBV13,NA,CASSLGTKVSTTTEQYF
TRBJ1-6,TRBV6-5,NA,CASSYDPKNSPLHF
TRBJ1-3,TRBV7-6,TRBD1,CASSPISTGGWNTIYF
TRBJ2-1,TRBV7-3,NA,CASSPSGTKTYNEQFF
TRBJ2-5,TRBV5-1,NA,CASTWWGTQETQYF
TRBJ1-5,TRBV27,TRBD1,CASSLSAGGTSNQPQHF
TRBJ2-2,TRBV9,TRBD2,CASSVGLAGGTGELFF
TRBJ1-2,TRBV6-5,NA,CASSYLPGRLYGYTF
TRBJ1-2,TRBV7-2,NA,CASSLGPDGGYTF